This passage covers 16 T cell receptor beta chains from one sample sequenced in a study of shared clonotypes between healthy human individuals. The data were produced by immunoSEQ multiplex PCR, yet TCRdb's version contains in-frame clones alone and is incomplete. The sample yields about 2.2 million clones, 93% seen once. Cells designated naive CD8 were CD45RO-negative and were positively selected for CCR7, with terminally differentiated effector memory CD45RA+ cells excluded. Sequenced sample: naive CD8+ T cells from PBMCs. The receptors originated from a man aged 18 to 30 in good health. Some clones in this sample may be carry-over from other donors' samples.

The chain employs TRBV2 and TRBJ2-7; 7 bases fit TRBD1. The CDR3 sequence is 14 residues long. J was trimmed by 0 bases and V by 7 bases; bases with no gene match: 6. The germline V gene encodes CDR1 SNHLY and CDR2 FYNNEI. The DNA for the CDR3 is TGTGCCAGCAACGTCGGGACAGTCTCCTACGAGCAGTACTTC. Translation gives CASNVGTVSYEQYF.

The chain uses TRBV4-3 and TRBJ2-7; D possibly uses TRBD1 or TRBD2 (5 bases each). V was clipped by 0 bases and J by 3 bases, with 33 bases between them. The CDR3 contains 22 residues. The germline V gene encodes CDR1 LGHNA and CDR2 YSLEER. In DNA form, the CDR3 reads TGCGCCAGCAGCCAAGAAGACGGGGTACGACAGCCGCTTACCGGAGACTACTACGAGCAGTACTTC. Translated: CASSQEDGVRQPLTGDYYEQYF.

The gene calls are TRBV7-9 and TRBJ2-2, with 8 bases aligning to TRBD1. J was trimmed by 4 bases and V by 4 bases; bases with no gene match: 8. Germline V gene data show CDR1 as SEHNR and CDR2 as FQNEAQ (reference sequence). The CDR3 has 16 residues. CDR3 sequence reads: CASSSTNRGSTGELFF. The CDR3 nucleotides are TGTGCCAGCAGCTCTACAAACAGGGGGAGCACCGGGGAGCTGTTTTTT.

This chain connects TRBV6-1 to TRBJ2-5; D not certain. Trimming removed 5 bases from V and 5 bases from J, with 9 bases in between. Germline V gives CDR1 MNHNS, CDR2 SASEGT. The CDR3 consists of 12 residues. Here the CDR3 reads CASSIRLETQYF. Written as DNA, the CDR3 is TGTGCCAGCAGTATCAGGCTGGAGACCCAGTACTTC.

This chain uses TRBV11-1 with TRBJ2-7; no clear D. V was shortened by 5 bases and J by 2 bases, with 13 bases between the two germline ends. Germline CDR1 reads SGHAT; CDR2 reads FQDESV (reference sequence). The CDR3 consists of 14 residues. The CDR3 loop reads CASSTFGGTYEQYF. CDR3 in DNA: TGTGCCAGCAGCACCTTCGGCGGCACCTACGAGCAGTACTTC.

The rearrangement uses TRBV10-1 and TRBJ1-5; 8 bases are shared with TRBD1. This CDR3 comprises 14 residues. With V trimmed by 5 bases and J by 5 bases, 5 bases remained unmatched. Germline V CDR1 and CDR2: WNHNN, SYGVQD (reference sequence). In DNA form, the CDR3 reads TGCGCCAGCAGTCCGACAGGGGTCTATCAGCCCCAGCATTTT. Translated: CASSPTGVYQPQHF.

The chain employs TRBV4-3 and TRBJ2-7, with D uncertain. The CDR3 has 14 amino acids. V was shortened by 1 base and J by 2 bases, with 9 bases between the two germline ends. CDR1 and CDR2 (germline): LGHNA, YSLEER. The CDR3 DNA follows: TGCGCCAGCAGCCAAGTCGTCGGTACCTACGAGCAGTACTTC. This codes for CASSQVVGTYEQYF.

This clone has just a few counts. The chain combines TRBV27 with TRBJ1-1, with D possibly matching TRBD1 (5 bases). CDR3 length: 13 residues. Trimming removed 10 bases from V and 7 bases from J, with 19 bases in between. Germline CDR1 is MNHEY and CDR2 is SMNVEV (reference sequence). The CDR3, as DNA: TGTGCCACCGGGGGTAGGGCAGGCTATGAAGCTTTCTTT. It encodes CATGGRAGYEAFF.

The chain joins TRBV4-1 to TRBJ2-1; weak D call: TRBD2 (6 bases). This CDR3 is built from 11 residues. Germline CDR1 is MGHRA and CDR2 is YSYEKL. Trimming stripped 6 bases from V and 15 bases from J, with 15 bases between. The CDR3: CASRRGVEAFF. The CDR3 nucleotides read TGCGCCAGCAGGCGGGGCGTTGAGGCGTTCTTC.

Here the CDR3 DNA reads TGCGCCAGCAGCCTAGAACTTGGGACTAGCGGGAGGGGGCAGTATTTT. This gives the protein CASSLELGTSGRGQYF. The rearrangement links TRBV4-1 to TRBJ2-3; TRBD2 agrees at 16 bases. V lost 4 bases and J lost 11; bases outside the gene matches: 9. This CDR3 has 16 amino acids. Germline CDR1 MGHRA, CDR2 YSYEKL.

The chain couples TRBV27 to TRBJ1-5; 12 bases line up with TRBD1. The CDR3 is made up of 16 amino acids. CDR1 is MNHEY and CDR2 is SMNVEV in the germline V gene (reference sequence). Trimming at V came to 6 bases and at J to 6 bases, leaving 9 bases not matched to a gene. CDR3 bases: TGTGCCAGCAGCCTAAATGGGGACAGGGGGCCTCAGCCCCAGCATTTT. Its translation is CASSLNGDRGPQPQHF.

The chain is built from TRBV2 and TRBJ2-7; unclear D gene. From germline, CDR1 is SNHLY and CDR2 FYNNEI. V was shortened by 4 bases and J by 3 bases, with 13 bases between the two germline ends. CDR3 size: 14 residues. The CDR3 loop is CASSVDPTDYEQYF. In DNA, the CDR3 is TGTGCCAGCAGTGTGGACCCGACCGACTACGAGCAGTACTTC.

Here the CDR3 DNA reads TGTGCCAGTAGTATACAGGGTCACCCAGACAATGAGCAGTTCTTC. Its protein product is CASSIQGHPDNEQFF. The V gene is TRBV19, the J gene TRBJ2-1; D perhaps matches TRBD1 (5 bases). Germline CDR1 reads LNHDA; CDR2 reads SQIVND (reference sequence). The CDR3 totals 15 residues. Trimming removed 2 bases at V and 5 bases at J, with 13 bases between.

The chain has TRBV27 and TRBJ2-2; TRBD1 is a possible D gene (6 bases). This CDR3 has 14 amino acids. With 8 bases removed from V and 4 bases from J, the gap between germline ends came to 14 bases. CDR1 and CDR2 (germline): MNHEY, SMNVEV (reference sequence). CDR3 region: CASSLGAVTGELFF. The CDR3 DNA follows: TGTGCCAGCTCCCTGGGGGCGGTCACCGGGGAGCTGTTTTTT.

The chain employs TRBV5-1 and TRBJ2-7; perhaps D is TRBD1 or TRBD2 (5 bases each). CDR3 length equals 13 residues. Germline V gene lookup returns CDR1 SGHRS and CDR2 YFSETQ. Trimming cost V 3 bases and J 7 bases, with 14 bases left between them. DNA for the CDR3: TGCGCCAGCAGCTGGGACGGCCTCGGGGAGCAGTACTTC. Residues: CASSWDGLGEQYF.

CDR3 DNA sequence: TGTGCCAGCAGCTTAAGTACCACCGCCGCACATCAGCCCCAGCATTTT. Residues: CASSLSTTAAHQPQHF. The V gene is TRBV7-9, the J gene TRBJ1-5; D remains unclear. Between the trimmed V and J ends, which lost 2 bases and 5 bases, there was a span of 16 bases. The CDR3 spans 16 residues. The germline CDR1 and CDR2 sequences are SEHNR and FQNEAQ (reference sequence).